Described below is a single TCR beta chain sequence and its context. Its target is unknown. There are 13 residues in the CDR3. Germline V CDR1 and CDR2: SNHLY, FYNNEI. Trimming removed 7 bases from V and 3 bases from J; junction bases left unmatched: 4. These data originate in a study of T cells after posttransplantation cyclophosphamide. Controls had myeloablative marrow grafts with methotrexate and calcineurin inhibitor, sampled at 1 year. Points from the study as a whole: Recipient CMV seropositivity and CMV reactivation strongly tracked TRB clonality.

Using immunoSEQ multiplex PCR, the repertoire was profiled, and TCRdb retains in-frame clones only, with some absent. The table records 9,500 to 10,000 clones, approximately 87% of them present only once. The material was PBMCs, obtained after an allogeneic stem cell transplant with a calcineurin inhibitor and methotrexate. V and J are TRBV2 and TRBJ1-2, with TRBD1 matching 8 bases. The origin of this receptor is a male patient aged 25 to 39 who received an allogeneic stem cell transplant from an unrelated donor, was CMV-positive, and had no GVHD. Some T cells may have come from the graft donor. For the CDR3, the DNA is TGTGCCAGCAATCCACAGGGGGACTATGGCTACACCTTC. It is translated as CASNPQGDYGYTF.